Following are 9 T cell receptor beta chains from one sample sequenced in a study of CD8+CD57+ T cells in acquired aplastic anemia. Genomic DNA templated the TCR beta VDJ and CDR3 profiling. TCRdb re-called the reads through MiXCR, storing one row per CDR3 protein. This table has 250,000 to 350,000 distinct CDR3 sequences, about 56% appearing once. The sequenced material came from sorted CD4+, CD8+, or CD8+CD57+ T cells (not recorded which) from PBMCs. Receptor source: a human donor with severe aplastic anemia or a healthy control (not recorded which).

V usage is TRBV3-1 and J usage is TRBJ2-6; perhaps TRBD1 as D (6 bases). Trimming stripped 2 bases from V and 0 bases from J, with 11 bases between. In germline, CDR1 is LGHDT, CDR2 YNNKEL (reference sequence). The CDR3 has 17 residues. CDR3 bases: TGTGCCAGCAGCCAAATAACAGGGATCTCTGGGGCCAACGTCCTGACTTTC. This translates into CASSQITGISGANVLTF. Variable domain in full (rest from reference TRBV3-1 and TRBJ2-6): DTAVSQTPKYLVTQMGNDKSIKCEQNLGHDTMYWYKQDSKKFLKIMFSYNNKELIINETVPNRFSPKSPDKAHLNLHINSLELGDSAVYFCASSQITGISGANVLTFGAGSRLTVL.

This clonotype was detected only once. The CDR3: CASSVVRNTEAFF. The DNA for the CDR3 is TGTGCCAGCAGCGTAGTTAGGAACACTGAAGCTTTCTTT. The chain has TRBV9 and TRBJ1-1; D is unclear. With 0 bases removed from V and 1 base from J, the gap between germline ends came to 4 bases. The V gene's germline CDR1 is SGDLS and CDR2 YYNGEE. CDR3 length: 13 amino acids.

In this sample, this clonotype turned up a few times. The DNA of the CDR3 is TGTGCCAGCAGTCCCGTGTACGAGCAGTACTTC. It yields the protein CASSPVYEQYF. The genes are TRBV7-9 and TRBJ2-7; D unclear. The CDR3 extends over 11 amino acids. Germline V gene sequence: CDR1 SEHNR, CDR2 FQNEAQ (reference sequence). Trimming removed 6 bases at V and 4 bases at J, with 7 bases between.

The CDR3 nucleotides are TGTGCCAGCAGCTTACGGAGTGTCCGTGAGGCAGATACGCAGTATTTT. This sequence encodes CASSLRSVREADTQYF. The chain uses TRBV7-6 and TRBJ2-3; D is undetermined. V shed 2 bases and J shed 4 bases, with 16 bases lying between them. The CDR3 has 16 residues. Germline V gene data show CDR1 as SGHVS and CDR2 as FNYEAQ.

The gene calls are TRBV4-3 and TRBJ2-7, with 9 bases matching TRBD1. CDR1 and CDR2 (germline): LGHNA, YSLEER. The CDR3 loop spans 14 amino acids. The junction had 9 bases not matched to a gene; V was cut back by 6 bases and J by 6 bases. CDR3 loop: CASRDRDREIEQYF. DNA of the CDR3: TGCGCCAGCAGGGACCGGGACAGGGAGATCGAGCAGTACTTC.

V gene TRBV24-1 combines with J gene TRBJ2-1; 7 positions match TRBD2. The germline V gene has CDR1 KGHDR and CDR2 SFDVKD. This CDR3 comprises 16 residues. The V gene end was trimmed by 3 bases and the J gene end by 3 bases; junction bases not matched to a gene: 7. The CDR3 region is CATSDEGLYLYNEQFF. The CDR3 DNA sequence: TGTGCCACCAGTGATGAGGGACTATACCTCTACAATGAGCAGTTCTTC.

Of note for this clonotype: The junction differs from germline at one of its ends, possibly a read error. The V and J genes are TRBV15 and TRBJ2-3, with D perhaps matching TRBD1 (6 bases). This CDR3 region has 14 residues. Looked up from germline, CDR1 is LNHNV and CDR2 is YYDKDF (reference sequence). The CDR3, as DNA: TGTGCCATCAGCAGAGGTATGGGGGCGGATACGCAGTATTTT. It translates to CAISRGMGADTQYF.

V usage is TRBV10-3 and J usage is TRBJ2-1; the D gene is possibly TRBD1 (6 bases). Germline assignment: CDR1 ENHRY and CDR2 SYGVKD. The CDR3 is 14 amino acids. V lost 2 bases, J lost 11 bases, and 16 bases lay in between. CDR3 region: CAISEIGDTSKQFF. In nucleotides, the CDR3 is TGTGCCATCAGTGAGATAGGGGACACCTCCAAGCAGTTCTTC.

The chain is built from TRBV10-1 and TRBJ2-5, with D tentatively TRBD2 (5 bases). V was trimmed by 2 bases and J by 7 bases, leaving 14 bases between them. The CDR3 extends over 14 amino acids. Germline values: CDR1 WNHNN, CDR2 SYGVQD (reference sequence). The CDR3 is CASSEGGPMRTQYF. In nucleotides, the CDR3 is TGCGCCAGCAGTGAGGGAGGACCTATGCGGACCCAGTACTTC.